The present T cell receptor (beta chain) was sequenced within a study of CD8 T cell repertoires and HIV-1 epitope variants. Overall study context: T cells were stimulated with Twenty-five Gag and Nef peptides separately.

The length of the CDR3 is 16 residues. V was pared by 7 bases and J by 2 bases, with 18 bases between. The germline gives CDR1 ENHRY, CDR2 SYGVKD. A word on this clone: Its target is unknown.

Clones were sequenced by immunoSEQ multiplex PCR, and TCRdb holds only the in-frame ones, with some missing. Seen here are 2,500 to 3,000 clones, under 75% observed once, and the top ten hold about two fifths. This sequence originates from a male donor with HIV. Sequenced material: cultured CD8+ T cells derived from PBMCs. The V and J genes are TRBV10-3 and TRBJ1-3; D unclear. The CDR3 DNA reads as TGTGCCATCATGAAGCAGAGCTCGAAAACTGGAAACACCATATATTTT. This codes for CAIMKQSSKTGNTIYF.